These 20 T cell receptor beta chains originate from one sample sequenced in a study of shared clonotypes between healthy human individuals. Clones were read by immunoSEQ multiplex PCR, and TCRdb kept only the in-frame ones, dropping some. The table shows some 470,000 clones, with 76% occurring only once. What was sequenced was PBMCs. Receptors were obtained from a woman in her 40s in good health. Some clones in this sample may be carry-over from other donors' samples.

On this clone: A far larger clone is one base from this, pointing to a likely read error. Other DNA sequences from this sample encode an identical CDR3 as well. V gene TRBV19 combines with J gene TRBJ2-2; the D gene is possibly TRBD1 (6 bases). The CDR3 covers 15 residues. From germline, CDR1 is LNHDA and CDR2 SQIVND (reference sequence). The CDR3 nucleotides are TGCGCCAGTAGTACCCCGGGACAAGGAACCGGGGAGCTGTTTTTT. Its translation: CASSTPGQGTGELFF. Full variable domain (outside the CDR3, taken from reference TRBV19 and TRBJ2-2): DGGITQSPKYLFRKEGQNVTLSCEQNLNHDAMYWYRQDPGQGLRLIYYSQIVNDFQKGDIAEGYSVSREKKESFPLTVTSAQKNPTAFYLCASSTPGQGTGELFFGEGSRLTVL.

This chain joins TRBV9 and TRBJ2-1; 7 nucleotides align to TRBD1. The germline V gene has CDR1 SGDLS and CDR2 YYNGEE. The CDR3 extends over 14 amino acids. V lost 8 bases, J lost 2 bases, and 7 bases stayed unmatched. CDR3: CASQGDGPYNEQFF. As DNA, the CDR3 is TGTGCCAGTCAGGGGGACGGTCCCTACAATGAGCAGTTCTTC.

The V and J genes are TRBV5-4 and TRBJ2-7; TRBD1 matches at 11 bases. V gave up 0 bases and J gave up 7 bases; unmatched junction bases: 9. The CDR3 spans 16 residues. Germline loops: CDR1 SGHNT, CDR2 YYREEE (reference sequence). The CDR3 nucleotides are TGTGCCAGCAGCTTGGGGTCGGGACAGGGGGTCCGGGAGCAGTACTTC. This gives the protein CASSLGSGQGVREQYF.

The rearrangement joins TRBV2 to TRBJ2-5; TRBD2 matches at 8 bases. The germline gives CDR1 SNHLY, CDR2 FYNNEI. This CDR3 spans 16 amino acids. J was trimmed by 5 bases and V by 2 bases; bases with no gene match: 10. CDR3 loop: CASSERSGRTRETQYF. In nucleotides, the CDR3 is TGTGCCAGCAGTGAACGAAGCGGGAGAACGCGGGAGACCCAGTACTTC. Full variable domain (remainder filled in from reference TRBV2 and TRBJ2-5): EPEVTQTPSHQVTQMGQEVILRCVPISNHLYFYWYRQILGQKVEFLVSFYNNEISEKSEIFDDQFSVERPDGSNFTLKIRSTKLEDSAMYFCASSERSGRTRETQYFGPGTRLLVL.

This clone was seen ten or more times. The CDR3 reads CASSLAGANNEQFF. Written as DNA, the CDR3 is TGCGCCAGCTCTCTAGCGGGGGCTAACAATGAGCAGTTCTTC. The chain combines TRBV10-2 with TRBJ2-1; TRBD2 matches 10 bases. Germline trimming cut 8 bases from V and 5 bases from J; bases unmatched to any gene: 6. Germline V CDR1 and CDR2: WSHSY, SAAADI. This CDR3 region has 14 residues.

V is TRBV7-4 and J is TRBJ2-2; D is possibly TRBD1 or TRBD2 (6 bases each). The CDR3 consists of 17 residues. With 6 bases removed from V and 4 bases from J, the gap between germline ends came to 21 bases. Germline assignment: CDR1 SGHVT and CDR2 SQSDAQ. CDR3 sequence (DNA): TGTGCCAGCAGTTCCCCAGAAGGGGGGACGGGCACCGGGGAGCTGTTTTTT. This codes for CASSSPEGGTGTGELFF. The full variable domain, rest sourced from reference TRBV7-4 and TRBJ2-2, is GAGVSQSPRYKVAKRGRDVALRCDSISGHVTLYWYRQTLGQGSEVLTYSQSDAQRDKSGRPSGRFSAERPERSVSTLKIQRTEQGDSAVYLCASSSPEGGTGTGELFFGEGSRLTVL.

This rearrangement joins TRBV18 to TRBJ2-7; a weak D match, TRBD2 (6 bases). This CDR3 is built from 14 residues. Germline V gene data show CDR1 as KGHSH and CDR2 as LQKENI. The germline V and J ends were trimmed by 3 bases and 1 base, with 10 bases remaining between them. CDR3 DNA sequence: TGTGCCAGCTCACCCCCCGGGGGATCCTACGAGCAGTACTTC. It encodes CASSPPGGSYEQYF.

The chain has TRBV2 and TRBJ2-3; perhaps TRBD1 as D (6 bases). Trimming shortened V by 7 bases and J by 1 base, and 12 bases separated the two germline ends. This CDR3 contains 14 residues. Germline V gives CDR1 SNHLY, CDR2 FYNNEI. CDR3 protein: CASTLGQRTDTQYF. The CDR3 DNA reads TGTGCCAGCACCCTCGGACAGCGCACAGATACGCAGTATTTT.

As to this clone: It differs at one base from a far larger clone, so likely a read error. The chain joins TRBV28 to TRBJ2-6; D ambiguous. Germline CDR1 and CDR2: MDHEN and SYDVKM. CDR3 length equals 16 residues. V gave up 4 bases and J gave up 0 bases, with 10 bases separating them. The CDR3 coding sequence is TGTGCCAGCAGTTACCCCGGTATCTCTGGGGCCAACGTCCTGACTTTC. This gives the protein CASSYPGISGANVLTF.

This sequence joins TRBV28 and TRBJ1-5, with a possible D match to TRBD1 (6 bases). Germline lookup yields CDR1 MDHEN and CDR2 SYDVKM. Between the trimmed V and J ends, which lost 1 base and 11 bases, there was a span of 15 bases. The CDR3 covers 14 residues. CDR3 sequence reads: CASSLLGAPKAQHF. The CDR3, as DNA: TGTGCCAGCAGTTTATTGGGGGCCCCAAAAGCCCAGCATTTT.

The CDR3 DNA sequence: TGTGCCAGCCGGCTAGCGGGAGTCTTTGAGCAGTTCTTC. Translated, it gives CASRLAGVFEQFF. This chain links TRBV28 with TRBJ2-1; TRBD2 matches at 10 bases. The CDR3 covers 13 residues. V lost 8 bases to trimming and J lost 9 bases; unmatched junction nucleotides: 7. CDR1 is MDHEN and CDR2 is SYDVKM in the germline V gene. Full variable domain (rest looked up from reference TRBV28 and TRBJ2-1): DVKVTQSSRYLVKRTGEKVFLECVQDMDHENMFWYRQDPGLGLRLIYFSYDVKMKEKGDIPEGYSVSREKKERFSLILESASTNQTSMYLCASRLAGVFEQFFGPGTRLTVL.

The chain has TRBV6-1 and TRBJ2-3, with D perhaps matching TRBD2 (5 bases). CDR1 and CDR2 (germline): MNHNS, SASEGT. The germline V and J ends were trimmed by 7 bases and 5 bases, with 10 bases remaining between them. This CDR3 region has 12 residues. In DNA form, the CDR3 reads TGTGCCAGCATCGAACGGGGAGATACGCAGTATTTT. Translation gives CASIERGDTQYF.

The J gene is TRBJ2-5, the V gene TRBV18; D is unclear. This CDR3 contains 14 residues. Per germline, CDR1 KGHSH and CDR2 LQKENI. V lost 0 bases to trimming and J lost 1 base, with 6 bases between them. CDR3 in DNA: TGTGCCAGCTCACCACCGGCTCTCCAAGAGACCCAGTACTTC. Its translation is CASSPPALQETQYF. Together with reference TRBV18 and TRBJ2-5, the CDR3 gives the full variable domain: NAGVMQNPRHLVRRRGQEARLRCSPMKGHSHVYWYRQLPEEGLKFMVYLQKENIIDESGMPKERFSAEFPKEGPSILRIQQVVRGDSAAYFCASSPPALQETQYFGPGTRLLVL.

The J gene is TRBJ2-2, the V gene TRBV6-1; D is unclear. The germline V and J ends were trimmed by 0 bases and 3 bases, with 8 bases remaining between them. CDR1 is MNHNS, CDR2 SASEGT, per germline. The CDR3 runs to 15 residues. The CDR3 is CASSEAVFDTGELFF. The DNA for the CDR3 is TGTGCCAGCAGTGAAGCGGTCTTCGACACCGGGGAGCTGTTTTTT.

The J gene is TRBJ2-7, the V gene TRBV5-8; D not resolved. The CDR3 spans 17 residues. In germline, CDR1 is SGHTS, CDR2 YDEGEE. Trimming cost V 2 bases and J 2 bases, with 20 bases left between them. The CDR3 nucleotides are TGTGCCAGCAGCTTCCGTGTCACCCGAGCCTACCCCTACGAGCAGTACTTC. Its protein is CASSFRVTRAYPYEQYF.

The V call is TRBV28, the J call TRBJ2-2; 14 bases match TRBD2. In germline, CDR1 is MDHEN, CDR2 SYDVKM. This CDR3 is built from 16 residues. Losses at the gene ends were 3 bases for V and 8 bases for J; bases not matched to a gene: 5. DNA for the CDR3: TGTGCCAGCAGTTTCGGGACTAGCGGGAGTGCGGGGGAGCTGTTTTTT. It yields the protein CASSFGTSGSAGELFF.

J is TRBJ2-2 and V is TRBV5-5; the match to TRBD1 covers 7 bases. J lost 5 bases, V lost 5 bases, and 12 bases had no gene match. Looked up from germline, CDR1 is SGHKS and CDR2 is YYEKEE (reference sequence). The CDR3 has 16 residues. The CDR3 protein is CASSPKTGVSTGELFF. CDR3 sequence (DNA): TGTGCCAGCAGTCCTAAAACAGGGGTATCTACCGGGGAGCTGTTTTTT.

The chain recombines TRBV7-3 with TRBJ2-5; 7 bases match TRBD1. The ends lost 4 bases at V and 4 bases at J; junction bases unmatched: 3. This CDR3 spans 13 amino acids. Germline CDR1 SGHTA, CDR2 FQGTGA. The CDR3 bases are TGTGCCAGCAGCTCCCACAGGGGAGAGACCCAGTACTTC. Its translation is CASSSHRGETQYF. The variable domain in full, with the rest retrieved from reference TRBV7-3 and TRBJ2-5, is GAGVSQTPSNKVTEKGKYVELRCDPISGHTALYWYRQSLGQGPEFLIYFQGTGAADDSGLPNDRFFAVRPEGSVSTLKIQRTERGDSAVYLCASSSHRGETQYFGPGTRLLVL.

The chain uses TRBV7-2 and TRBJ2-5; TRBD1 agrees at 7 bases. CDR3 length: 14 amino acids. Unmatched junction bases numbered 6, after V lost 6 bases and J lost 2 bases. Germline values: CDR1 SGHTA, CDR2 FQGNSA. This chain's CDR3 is CASRLGQSQETQYF. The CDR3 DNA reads TGTGCCAGCAGATTGGGACAGTCTCAAGAGACCCAGTACTTC.

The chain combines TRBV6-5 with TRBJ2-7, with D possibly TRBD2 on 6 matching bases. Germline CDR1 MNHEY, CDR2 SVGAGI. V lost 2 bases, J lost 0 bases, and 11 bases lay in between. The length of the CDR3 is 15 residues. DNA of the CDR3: TGTGCCAGCAGTTACGGGCTAGCGATCTCCTACGAGCAGTACTTC. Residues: CASSYGLAISYEQYF.